The next 22 T cell receptor beta chains were all read from a single sample in a study of long-term antiretroviral therapy in people with HIV (dated by TCRdb to about 2022). The immunoSEQ hsTCRB v3.0 assay was used at survey level resolution to sequence the TRB variable region. TCRdb carries this immuneACCESS record with in-frame sequences only. Its versions omit some clonotypes, under half of them owing to an unresolved V gene in the studies checked, with the rest unexplained. The sample table lists about 22,000 clones, 75% to 90% of them with a count of one. The ten largest clonotypes hold about 4.4% of the sample. Sequenced here: unsorted PBMCs, sampled about 6.1 years after starting antiretroviral therapy. These receptors were obtained from a man aged 25 to 40 with HIV.

This chain uses TRBV13 with TRBJ2-7; D might be TRBD1 or TRBD2, each matching 5 bases. This CDR3 has 15 amino acids. Trimming removed 5 bases from V and 2 bases from J, with 16 bases in between. CDR1 is PRHDT and CDR2 is FYEKMQ in the germline V gene (reference sequence). CDR3 amino acids: CASSAGTKKTYEQYF. The CDR3 nucleotides are TGTGCCAGCAGCGCCGGGACCAAGAAGACCTACGAGCAGTACTTC.

The chain combines TRBV9 with TRBJ1-6; D is uncertain. The CDR3 consists of 13 residues. V was clipped by 4 bases and J by 12 bases, with 14 bases between them. Germline-derived CDR1 and CDR2 are SGDLS and YYNGEE. CDR3 protein: CASSPGGSLPLHF. CDR3 sequence (DNA): TGTGCCAGCAGCCCAGGCGGGAGTCTACCCCTCCACTTT. The full variable domain, its missing parts supplied by reference TRBV9 and TRBJ1-6, is DSGVTQTPKHLITATGQRVTLRCSPRSGDLSVYWYQQSLDQGLQFLIQYYNGEERAKGNILERFSAQQFPDLHSELNLSSLELGDSALYFCASSPGGSLPLHFGNGTRLTVT.

J is TRBJ2-1 and V is TRBV13, with D hard to call. This CDR3 comprises 13 residues. Deletions cut 5 bases from V and 4 bases from J, with 9 bases between. Germline assignment: CDR1 PRHDT and CDR2 FYEKMQ (reference sequence). Here the CDR3 reads CASSPGRYNEQFF. CDR3 DNA sequence: TGTGCCAGCAGCCCCGGCCGATACAATGAGCAGTTCTTC.

This chain connects TRBV28 to TRBJ1-5, with 10 bases fitting TRBD1. CDR1 MDHEN and CDR2 SYDVKM come from the germline V gene. This CDR3 spans 17 amino acids. Unmatched junction bases numbered 13, after V lost 5 bases and J lost 6 bases. The CDR3 protein is CASSASGTGVVGQPQHF. Here the CDR3 DNA reads TGTGCCAGCAGTGCCTCCGGGACAGGGGTGGTAGGTCAGCCCCAGCATTTT.

Details on this clone: Mismatch with germline at one junction end may stem from a read error. The rearrangement joins TRBV5-4 to TRBJ2-6; 9 bases line up with TRBD2. The CDR3 totals 16 residues. CDR1 and CDR2 (germline): SGHNT, YYREEE (reference sequence). The CDR3 region is CASSQDSGSGANVLTF. CDR3 DNA sequence: TGCGCCAGCAGCCAAGATAGCGGGAGTGGGGCCAACGTCCTGACTTTC. The full variable domain, with the rest looked up from reference TRBV5-4 and TRBJ2-6, is ETGVTQSPTHLIKTRGQQVTLRCSSQSGHNTVSWYQQALGQGPQFIFQYYREEENGRGNFPPRFSGLQFPNYSSELNVNALELDDSALYLCASSQDSGSGANVLTFGAGSRLTVL.

This clone was recorded only once. The genes are TRBV5-1 and TRBJ2-3; D may be TRBD1 or TRBD2 (5 bases each). The CDR3 length is 13 residues. Trimming stripped 0 bases from V and 6 bases from J, with 8 bases between. CDR1 SGHRS and CDR2 YFSETQ come from the germline V gene. The CDR3 DNA sequence: TGCGCCAGCAGCTTGGGGGACCGCGATACGCAGTATTTT. This encodes CASSLGDRDTQYF.

This clone was observed once. The V and J genes are TRBV27 and TRBJ2-5; D is undetermined. The CDR3 contains 16 residues. CDR1 is MNHEY, CDR2 SMNVEV, per germline (reference sequence). V dropped 0 bases and J dropped 5 bases, with 16 bases sitting between them. The CDR3 protein is CASSLSTMASDETQYF. In DNA, the CDR3 is TGTGCCAGCAGTTTATCGACAATGGCAAGCGATGAGACCCAGTACTTC.

This chain uses TRBV28 with TRBJ2-7; D remains unclear. From germline, CDR1 is MDHEN and CDR2 SYDVKM. V lost 5 bases, J lost 3 bases, and 14 bases lay in between. This CDR3 has 14 amino acids. In nucleotides, the CDR3 is TGTGCCAGCAGTCTTGGGGTGCAAAACTACGAGCAGTACTTC. It specifies CASSLGVQNYEQYF.

The chain uses TRBV28 and TRBJ2-7; perhaps TRBD2 as D (5 bases). CDR3 length: 12 residues. Looked up from germline, CDR1 is MDHEN and CDR2 is SYDVKM. Deletions cut 1 base from V and 5 bases from J, with 6 bases between. In DNA form, the CDR3 reads TGTGCCAGCAGTTTATCGGGGAACGAGCAGTACTTC. It yields the protein CASSLSGNEQYF.

The V gene is TRBV27, the J gene TRBJ2-6; 8 nucleotides align to TRBD1. This CDR3 has 15 amino acids. CDR1 MNHEY and CDR2 SMNVEV come from the germline V gene (reference sequence). The V and J ends lost 6 bases and 4 bases, in that order; junction bases with no gene match: 5. CDR3 protein: CASRDRVGGANVLTF. CDR3 sequence (DNA): TGTGCCAGCAGGGACAGGGTTGGCGGGGCCAACGTCCTGACTTTC.

The genes are TRBV15 and TRBJ2-5; D call uncertain. CDR1 and CDR2 from the germline V gene are LNHNV and YYDKDF (reference sequence). CDR3 length: 16 amino acids. V lost 1 base to trimming and J lost 1 base, with 13 bases between them. The CDR3 bases are TGTGCCACCAGCAGAGGCCTTAGTGGAACCCAAGAGACCCAGTACTTC. Its translation is CATSRGLSGTQETQYF.

The J gene is TRBJ1-1, the V gene TRBV30, with D perhaps matching TRBD1 (6 bases). Germline V CDR1 and CDR2: GTSNPN, SVGIG (reference sequence). V lost 2 bases, J lost 4 bases, and 8 bases lay in between. The CDR3 totals 12 residues. The CDR3 region has the DNA TGTGCCTGGAGTTGGGGGCGCACTGAAGCTTTCTTT. This translates into CAWSWGRTEAFF.

The CDR3 DNA follows: TGTGCCAGCAGTCCCCTCGTCTCTGGAAACACCATATATTTT. It translates to CASSPLVSGNTIYF. The rearrangement joins TRBV2 to TRBJ1-3; the D is unclear. The CDR3 is 14 amino acids. Germline-derived CDR1 and CDR2 are SNHLY and FYNNEI. Deletions cut 5 bases from V and 0 bases from J, with 8 bases between.

The CDR3 loop is CASEEQGNEQFF. CDR3 in DNA: TGCGCCAGCGAAGAACAGGGTAATGAGCAGTTCTTC. The rearrangement uses TRBV5-1 and TRBJ2-1; a possible D gene is TRBD1 (6 bases). Between the trimmed V and J ends, which lost 7 bases and 7 bases, there was a span of 12 bases. CDR3 length: 12 amino acids. The germline gives CDR1 SGHRS, CDR2 YFSETQ.

This rearrangement joins TRBV5-6 to TRBJ2-1; D perhaps matches TRBD1 (6 bases). V was clipped by 5 bases and J by 5 bases, with 17 bases between them. Per the germline V gene, CDR1 is SGHDT and CDR2 is YYEEEE. The CDR3 is made up of 15 amino acids. The DNA of the CDR3 is TGTGCCAGCAGTCGCGGACAGAGGGACGACAATGAGCAGTTCTTC. Amino acids: CASSRGQRDDNEQFF. The full variable domain, with the rest looked up from reference TRBV5-6 and TRBJ2-1, is DAGVTQSPTHLIKTRGQQVTLRCSPKSGHDTVSWYQQALGQGPQFIFQYYEEEERQRGNFPDRFSGHQFPNYSSELNVNALLLGDSALYLCASSRGQRDDNEQFFGPGTRLTVL.

This chain joins TRBV5-6 and TRBJ1-2, with unresolved D. With 0 bases removed from V and 7 bases from J, the gap between germline ends came to 13 bases. Germline-derived CDR1 and CDR2 are SGHDT and YYEEEE. This CDR3 has 14 amino acids. The DNA for the CDR3 is TGTGCCAGCAGCTTGGCCGAGGGTGTGGCTGGCTACACCTTC. Its translation is CASSLAEGVAGYTF.

This clone was found a few times. J is TRBJ1-2 and V is TRBV19; D ambiguous. The CDR3 sequence is 14 residues long. V lost 3 bases and J 8 bases, leaving 16 bases between the germline ends. CDR1 and CDR2 from the germline V gene are LNHDA and SQIVND (reference sequence). This CDR3 is CASSIGQDPGGYTF. CDR3 coding DNA: TGTGCCAGTAGTATCGGGCAGGACCCCGGAGGCTACACCTTC.

This chain links TRBV9 with TRBJ2-7; 9 bases map to TRBD1. The V gene's germline CDR1 is SGDLS and CDR2 YYNGEE. CDR3 length: 15 amino acids. V lost 4 bases, J lost 6 bases, and 11 bases stayed unmatched. The CDR3 nucleotides are TGTGCCAGCAGCCCTTCGGACAGGGGCCTAGGCGAGCAGTACTTC. This encodes CASSPSDRGLGEQYF.

The chain links TRBV10-3 to TRBJ2-1; perhaps TRBD2 as D (5 bases). Germline V CDR1 and CDR2: ENHRY, SYGVKD. The V end was cut by 6 bases, the J end by 8 bases, with 11 bases between. This CDR3 is built from 12 residues. Here the CDR3 reads CAIRASGDEQFF. The CDR3, as DNA: TGTGCCATCAGGGCTTCCGGGGATGAGCAGTTCTTC.

The genes are TRBV6-6 and TRBJ1-6, with TRBD1 matching over 8 bases. The CDR3 loop spans 13 amino acids. Trimming at V came to 5 bases and at J to 9 bases, leaving 3 bases not matched to a gene. CDR1 and CDR2 (germline): MNHNY, SVGAGI (reference sequence). CDR3 sequence: CASSETGASPLHF. Here the CDR3 DNA reads TGTGCCAGCAGTGAGACAGGGGCTTCACCCCTCCACTTT.

The chain couples TRBV27 to TRBJ2-1, with 14 bases lining up with TRBD2. The CDR3 is 15 residues long. Germline V gene sequence: CDR1 MNHEY, CDR2 SMNVEV (reference sequence). With V trimmed by 5 bases and J by 9 bases, 6 bases remained unmatched. The CDR3 DNA is TGTGCCAGCAGTCGGACTAGCGGGAGGTTAAGTGAGCAGTTCTTC. Its protein is CASSRTSGRLSEQFF.

This chain connects TRBV7-3 to TRBJ2-1; either TRBD1 or TRBD2 may supply D (5 bases each). V was shortened by 5 bases and J by 4 bases, with 12 bases between the two germline ends. The CDR3 spans 14 residues. Germline-derived CDR1 and CDR2 are SGHTA and FQGTGA. The DNA for the CDR3 is TGTGCCAGCAGCAGGGACCACTCTTACAATGAGCAGTTCTTC. Residues: CASSRDHSYNEQFF.